This entry lists 31 T cell receptor beta chains sequenced from one sample in a study of response to subunit inactivated influenza vaccine. MiXCR was run by TCRdb on the RT-PCR reads, yielding one entry per CDR3 protein. In the table there are 290,000 or so distinct CDR3 sequences, 22% of which are singletons. The sequences come from PBMCs from blood, collected approximately 20 months after vaccination. The source of these receptors is a man between 50 and 75 years old who received an inactivated influenza vaccine.

The chain is built from TRBV7-9 and TRBJ2-3; the match to TRBD1 covers 8 bases. Per germline, CDR1 SEHNR and CDR2 FQNEAQ (reference sequence). Trimming removed 4 bases from V and 8 bases from J; junction bases left unmatched: 11. The CDR3 totals 15 residues. CDR3 residues: CASSSRDRSPGTQYF. The CDR3 region has the DNA TGTGCCAGCAGCTCTCGGGACAGGAGCCCGGGTACGCAGTATTTT.

This chain uses TRBV12-3 or TRBV12-4 with TRBJ2-5; unclear D gene. The V and J ends lost 0 bases and 5 bases respectively, with 7 bases between them. The CDR3 spans 13 residues. CDR3 in amino acids: CASSLALRETQYF. CDR3 bases: TGTGCCAGCAGTTTAGCACTTCGGGAGACCCAGTACTTC.

This CDR3 is CASSSETGGNTIYF. CDR3 DNA: TGTGCCAGCAGTTCGGAGACAGGGGGAAACACCATATATTTT. The chain recombines TRBV6-5 with TRBJ1-3; 7 bases agree with TRBD1. Germline V gene sequence: CDR1 MNHEY, CDR2 SVGAGI. V was clipped by 4 bases and J by 4 bases; unmatched bases: 4. The CDR3 runs 14 residues.

This clonotype has a handful of counts. This chain uses TRBV12-3 or TRBV12-4 with TRBJ2-3; D may be TRBD2 (6 bases). The V end lost 2 bases, the J end lost 5 bases, and 17 bases lay between the germline ends. The CDR3 is made up of 16 amino acids. CDR3 nucleotide sequence: TGTGCCAGCAGTTTATCCCCTTCGGGAGCCGGAGATACGCAGTATTTT. Protein: CASSLSPSGAGDTQYF.

This CDR3 reads CASSLVSGRTHEQYF. The DNA for the CDR3 is TGTGCCAGCAGCTTAGTTAGCGGGAGAACCCACGAGCAGTACTTC. The V gene is TRBV7-9, the J gene TRBJ2-7, with 9 bases identical to TRBD2. Trimming took 1 base from V and 5 from J; bases not matched to a gene: 6. CDR3 length: 15 residues. The germline V gene encodes CDR1 SEHNR and CDR2 FQNEAQ (reference sequence).

The sample holds a few counts of this clonotype. This rearrangement joins TRBV7-3 to TRBJ2-3; 9 bases are a match to TRBD2. CDR1 SGHTA and CDR2 FQGTGA come from the germline V gene. The trim removed 2 bases at V and 11 bases at J, leaving 8 bases unmatched. CDR3 length equals 14 residues. CDR3 DNA sequence: TGTGCCAGCAGCTTAGGCCTAGCGGGATTTATGCAGTATTTT. Its protein is CASSLGLAGFMQYF.

In its sample, this clonotype was seen many times. This chain joins TRBV3-1 and TRBJ1-1; 7 bases fit TRBD1. The CDR3 runs to 12 residues. V shed 6 bases, J shed 10 bases, and the junction held 8 bases outside the gene matches. Germline values: CDR1 LGHDT, CDR2 YNNKEL (reference sequence). Here the CDR3 DNA reads TGTGCCAGCAGAACAGGGGCGGCCCCAGCTTTCTTT. Translated: CASRTGAAPAFF.

This clonotype was seen more than once but under ten times. The rearrangement links TRBV15 to TRBJ2-7; D unresolved. This CDR3 is built from 13 residues. Trimming took 4 bases from V and 6 from J, leaving 13 bases between them. In germline, CDR1 is LNHNV, CDR2 YYDKDF (reference sequence). The CDR3: CATSKGTSFEQYF. In nucleotides, the CDR3 is TGTGCCACCAGCAAAGGCACCAGTTTCGAGCAGTACTTC.

This clonotype was seen a single time. The chain joins TRBV6-4 to TRBJ2-3; tentatively, D is TRBD2 (6 bases). The CDR3 consists of 16 residues. Germline V gene sequence: CDR1 MRHNA, CDR2 SNTAGT. V lost 0 bases and J lost 6, with 16 bases in between. As DNA, the CDR3 is TGTGCCAGCAGTGACTCGATCGGCGGGAATTTTGATACGCAGTATTTT. Its protein product is CASSDSIGGNFDTQYF.

The rearrangement joins TRBV11-2 to TRBJ2-7; D unresolved. This CDR3 has 11 amino acids. Per the germline V gene, CDR1 is SGHAT and CDR2 is FQNNGV. Between the trimmed V and J ends, which lost 1 base and 9 bases, there was a span of 7 bases. In DNA form, the CDR3 reads TGTGCCAGCAGCTTAGGGAATGTGCAGTACTTC. This gives the protein CASSLGNVQYF.

Only a few counts were recorded for this clonotype. V is TRBV19 and J is TRBJ1-1, with 7 bases identical to TRBD1. Germline CDR1 and CDR2: LNHDA and SQIVND (reference sequence). V lost 3 bases to trimming and J lost 0 bases; unmatched junction nucleotides: 10. The CDR3 sequence is 17 residues long. The DNA for the CDR3 is TGTGCCAGTAGTATGAGGTTCCAGGGGGGACTGAACACTGAAGCTTTCTTT. This translates into CASSMRFQGGLNTEAFF.

The CDR3 DNA follows: TGTGCCAGCTCCGGGACAGGGGGACTTCAGCCCCAGCATTTT. It is translated as CASSGTGGLQPQHF. V gene TRBV19 combines with J gene TRBJ1-5, with TRBD1 matching 11 bases. With V trimmed by 9 bases and J by 6 bases, 7 bases remained unmatched. There are 14 residues in the CDR3. Germline CDR1 LNHDA, CDR2 SQIVND (reference sequence).

The CDR3, as DNA: TGTGCCTGGAGTCCGCCAGGGGGGCACTATGGCTACACCTTC. Protein sequence: CAWSPPGGHYGYTF. The chain links TRBV30 to TRBJ1-2; 7 bases are shared with TRBD1. Per the germline V gene, CDR1 is GTSNPN and CDR2 is SVGIG (reference sequence). This CDR3 contains 14 residues. With V trimmed by 2 bases and J by 3 bases, 6 bases remained unmatched.

This clonotype was seen only a few times. The chain links TRBV7-9 to TRBJ1-6; no firm D call. V was trimmed by 3 bases and J by 16 bases, leaving 13 bases between them. Germline V gene sequence: CDR1 SEHNR, CDR2 FQNEAQ (reference sequence). The CDR3 spans 12 residues. This chain's CDR3 is CASSFPDGRLHF. Written as DNA, the CDR3 is TGTGCCAGCAGCTTCCCGGACGGTAGGCTCCACTTT.

CDR3 sequence reads: CASSPRNGWNEKLFF. The CDR3, as DNA: TGTGCCAGCTCACCACGAAACGGGTGGAATGAAAAACTGTTTTTT. V usage is TRBV18 and J usage is TRBJ1-4; D is uncertain. The CDR3 is 15 amino acids. The V gene's germline CDR1 is KGHSH and CDR2 LQKENI. V lost 1 base and J lost 5, with 11 bases in between.

The chain recombines TRBV2 with TRBJ2-7, with 7 positions matching TRBD2. With 4 bases clipped from V and 2 bases from J, the junction kept 5 bases outside the gene matches. CDR1 is SNHLY, CDR2 FYNNEI, per germline. The CDR3 totals 14 residues. CDR3 in amino acids: CASSVAGAAYEQYF. DNA of the CDR3: TGTGCCAGCAGTGTCGCGGGAGCCGCCTACGAGCAGTACTTC. Filled out from reference TRBV2 and TRBJ2-7, the complete variable domain reads EPEVTQTPSHQVTQMGQEVILRCVPISNHLYFYWYRQILGQKVEFLVSFYNNEISEKSEIFDDQFSVERPDGSNFTLKIRSTKLEDSAMYFCASSVAGAAYEQYFGPGTRLTVT.

The chain has TRBV7-2 and TRBJ2-5; 9 bases are a match to TRBD2. The V segment lost 7 bases and the J segment 1 base; nucleotides outside the gene matches: 4. This CDR3 has 14 residues. Germline assignment: CDR1 SGHTA and CDR2 FQGNSA. CDR3 bases: TGTGCCAGCAAACCTAGCGGGACCCAAGAGACCCAGTACTTC. Translation: CASKPSGTQETQYF.

This clonotype was counted ten times or more. CDR3 region: CSVEETADTQYF. CDR3 bases: TGCAGCGTTGAAGAAACAGCAGATACGCAGTATTTT. The chain couples TRBV29-1 to TRBJ2-3; no clear D gene. The CDR3 spans 12 residues. V shed 0 bases and J shed 4 bases, with 5 bases lying between them. CDR1 is SQVTM and CDR2 is ANQGSEA in the germline V gene.

In this sample, this clonotype turned up a few times. The chain has TRBV27 and TRBJ1-2; maybe TRBD1 (5 bases). The V gene lost 0 bases and the J gene lost 4 bases, with 12 bases spanning the gap. CDR1 MNHEY and CDR2 SMNVEV come from the germline V gene (reference sequence). This CDR3 spans 15 amino acids. The CDR3 DNA reads TGTGCCAGCAGTTTATCCCCCGGGGGGGTCTATGGCTACACCTTC. Translated: CASSLSPGGVYGYTF.

A remark on this clonotype: Lacking the conserved final phenylalanine or tryptophan, this CDR3 likely reflects a read error. The rearrangement joins TRBV2 to TRBJ1-1; 8 positions agree with TRBD1. V shed 6 bases, J shed 2 bases, and the junction held 11 bases outside the gene matches. The CDR3 has 16 amino acids. Germline CDR1 reads SNHLY; CDR2 reads FYNNEI. The CDR3 region has the DNA TGTGCCAGCAGGGGAGACAGGGGATCGTTAAACACTGAAGCTTTCCTT. Translating gives CASRGDRGSLNTEAFL.

In its sample, this clonotype was seen a few times. The chain recombines TRBV20-1 with TRBJ1-1; D is ambiguous. Germline assignment: CDR1 DFQATT and CDR2 SNEGSKA (reference sequence). Trimming cost V 2 bases and J 1 base, with 8 bases left between them. This CDR3 has 13 amino acids. CDR3: CSARPRGNTEAFF. The CDR3 DNA reads as TGCAGTGCTAGACCCCGGGGGAACACTGAAGCTTTCTTT.

This clonotype showed up just a few times. The chain employs TRBV11-1 and TRBJ2-1; 9 nucleotides agree with TRBD2. Germline loops: CDR1 SGHAT, CDR2 FQDESV (reference sequence). J lost 2 bases, V lost 5 bases, and 13 bases had no gene match. This CDR3 has 18 residues. In nucleotides, the CDR3 is TGTGCCAGCAGCCCTGCATTAGCGGGGGTGATCGCCTACAATGAGCAGTTCTTC. Its translation: CASSPALAGVIAYNEQFF. Full variable domain (rest looked up from reference TRBV11-1 and TRBJ2-1): EAEVAQSPRYKITEKSQAVAFWCDPISGHATLYWYRQILGQGPELLVQFQDESVVDDSQLPKDRFSAERLKGVDSTLKIQPAELGDSAMYLCASSPALAGVIAYNEQFFGPGTRLTVL.

The chain uses TRBV5-1 and TRBJ1-1; TRBD1 matches 9 bases. Germline CDR1 and CDR2: SGHRS and YFSETQ. Germline trimming cut 3 bases from V and 1 base from J; bases unmatched to any gene: 7. There are 16 residues in the CDR3. CDR3 nucleotides: TGCGCCAGCAGCTGGTCACAGGGGGCAACGAACACTGAAGCTTTCTTT. As protein: CASSWSQGATNTEAFF.

The chain carries TRBV5-1 and TRBJ2-5, with a possible D match to TRBD2 (6 bases). CDR3 length: 15 residues. The V gene's germline CDR1 is SGHRS and CDR2 YFSETQ. Between the trimmed V and J ends, which lost 4 bases and 5 bases, there was a span of 18 bases. CDR3 amino acids: CASSPGTGHSETQYF. CDR3 in DNA: TGCGCCAGCAGCCCCGGGACTGGACATTCGGAGACCCAGTACTTC.

In its sample, this clonotype was seen many times. This chain uses TRBV10-1 with TRBJ1-6; D is unresolved. Trimming removed 5 bases at V and 0 bases at J, with 14 bases between. The CDR3 has 17 amino acids. Germline CDR1 and CDR2: WNHNN and SYGVQD (reference sequence). In nucleotides, the CDR3 is TGCGCCAGCAGTCCGTTGGAGATAAGCTCCTATAATTCACCCCTCCACTTT. As protein: CASSPLEISSYNSPLHF.

The chain is built from TRBV7-2 and TRBJ1-2; 11 bases agree with TRBD1. Germline V gene data show CDR1 as SGHTA and CDR2 as FQGNSA. CDR3 length: 16 residues. V trimming: 1 base; J trimming: 4 bases; junction bases outside the gene matches: 5. The CDR3 DNA reads as TGTGCCAGCAGCTTAGTCGGGACAGGGGGGAGCTATGGCTACACCTTC. Residues: CASSLVGTGGSYGYTF.

The rearrangement joins TRBV7-6 to TRBJ2-5; D remains unclear. CDR3 length: 14 residues. V was cut by 5 bases and J by 0 bases, with 10 bases left in between. The germline V gene has CDR1 SGHVS and CDR2 FNYEAQ. The CDR3: CASSPKGYQETQYF. CDR3 coding DNA: TGTGCCAGCAGCCCAAAGGGATACCAAGAGACCCAGTACTTC.

This clonotype turned up a few times. The chain couples TRBV4-1 to TRBJ2-1, with a possible D match to TRBD2 (6 bases). The germline gives CDR1 MGHRA, CDR2 YSYEKL. The V and J ends lost 4 bases and 10 bases respectively, with 14 bases between them. CDR3 size: 13 residues. The chain's CDR3 is CASSPGPTSEQFF. CDR3 nucleotide sequence: TGCGCCAGCAGCCCCGGGCCTACTAGCGAGCAGTTCTTC.

V usage is TRBV20-1 and J usage is TRBJ1-1; D is possibly TRBD1 (5 bases). Germline V gene sequence: CDR1 DFQATT, CDR2 SNEGSKA (reference sequence). The CDR3 runs 14 residues. Trimming removed 3 bases from V and 4 bases from J, with 15 bases in between. In DNA form, the CDR3 reads TGCAGTGCTAGCACTTTGGGGGTAGGCACTGAAGCTTTCTTT. Amino acid sequence: CSASTLGVGTEAFF.

This chain joins TRBV28 and TRBJ2-3; D is uncertain. The V end was cut by 6 bases, the J end by 9 bases, with 13 bases between. Germline V gives CDR1 MDHEN, CDR2 SYDVKM. The CDR3 totals 12 residues. The CDR3 region is CASRLRVGTQYF. CDR3 coding DNA: TGTGCCAGCAGGCTTAGGGTGGGGACGCAGTATTTT.

The chain has TRBV20-1 and TRBJ1-2; tentative D call: TRBD1 (5 bases). Germline V gene lookup returns CDR1 DFQATT and CDR2 SNEGSKA (reference sequence). V was shortened by 5 bases and J by 8 bases, with 18 bases between the two germline ends. The CDR3 extends over 13 amino acids. The CDR3 region is CSARRDRNSGYTF. CDR3 DNA: TGCAGTGCTCGTCGGGACCGAAATTCGGGCTACACCTTC.